Shown below are 5 T cell receptor beta chains from a single sample sequenced in a study of cytomegalovirus exposure and HLA in healthy donors. Primers included in the PCR were 60 Vbeta and 13 Jbeta primers. Method: immunoSEQ multiplex PCR; TCRdb's copy keeps in-frame clones and lacks some. The sample records over 200,000 clones, roughly 90% being singletons. Sequenced: PBMCs. The source is a woman aged 18-29 years in good health and CMV-seronegative.

The chain couples TRBV29-1 to TRBJ2-1; 10 bases fit TRBD2. Trimming at V came to 4 bases and at J to 7 bases, leaving 7 bases not matched to a gene. The CDR3 consists of 14 residues. Germline values: CDR1 SQVTM, CDR2 ANQGSEA. The CDR3 region has the DNA TGCAGCGTTGGCCACGGACTAGCGGTGAATGAGCAGTTCTTC. Protein: CSVGHGLAVNEQFF.

The V call is TRBV27, the J call TRBJ1-1, with a weak D call TRBD1 (5 bases). Germline V lookup: CDR1 MNHEY, CDR2 SMNVEV (reference sequence). The CDR3 extends over 16 amino acids. Trimming took off 6 bases at V and 0 bases at J, with 17 bases between the two ends. CDR3 amino acids: CASRAWGGSMNTEAFF. The CDR3 coding sequence is TGTGCCAGCAGGGCCTGGGGGGGAAGCATGAACACTGAAGCTTTCTTT.

The table lists this clone with a count of one. V gene TRBV6-7 combines with J gene TRBJ2-3; perhaps TRBD2 as D (5 bases). TRBV6-7 is known as an ORF, though its function is uncertain. This CDR3 contains 11 residues. Between the trimmed V and J ends, which lost 6 bases and 4 bases, there was a span of 5 bases. The CDR3 DNA sequence: TGTGCCAGCAGGGAGGCAGATACGCAGTATTTT. It encodes CASREADTQYF.

The chain is built from TRBV6-5 and TRBJ1-1, with 9 bases lining up with TRBD1. CDR1 and CDR2 (germline): MNHEY, SVGAGI. The CDR3 contains 14 residues. V shed 6 bases and J 2 bases; nucleotides not matched to a gene: 4. CDR3 DNA: TGTGCCAGCAGAGAGGACAGGGGAAACACTGAAGCTTTCTTT. As protein: CASREDRGNTEAFF.

The CDR3, as DNA: TGTGCCAGCGGCCGACAGGGGGCCGTAGGCTACACCTTC. It specifies CASGRQGAVGYTF. The chain has TRBV11-3 and TRBJ1-2, with 10 bases that match TRBD1. CDR1 and CDR2 from the germline V gene are SGHNT and YENEEA. Trimming took 8 bases from V and 8 from J; bases not matched to a gene: 8. The CDR3 is 13 residues long.